This T cell receptor beta chain comes out of a study of human T cells and chemical hapten exposure. CDR1 is MNHEY and CDR2 is SVGAGI in the germline V gene. The junction had 7 bases not matched to a gene; V was cut back by 4 bases and J by 3 bases. CDR3 length equals 16 residues. Library preparation tagged each individual cDNA molecule with a unique molecular identifier. TCRdb independently ran MiXCR on the RACE reads; one entry per CDR3 protein. The sample lists some 70,000 distinct CDR3 sequences; around 9.9% were seen once. The table lists this clonotype with a few counts. Sample time point: pre-sensitization, week 0. As for treatment: therapeutic diphenylcyclopropenone sensitization with weekly scalp DPC. Prior to each patch test being applied, blood was drawn. The study drew its donors from alopecia patients who were 18 to 70 years old and suitable for DPC.

Material: whole blood, obtained in connection with sensitization to the hapten diphenylcyclopropenone (DPC). The sequence was collected from a woman in her forties or fifties with alopecia areata. Some clones in this sample may be carry-over from other donors' samples. The chain joins TRBV6-5 to TRBJ2-7; 12 positions match TRBD2. The CDR3, as DNA: TGTGCCAGCAGTTCCAAAAGGACTAGCGGGGTCTACGAGCAGTACTTC. Residues: CASSSKRTSGVYEQYF.